This TCR beta chain was retrieved from a study of blood T cell repertoires in COVID-19 (dated by TCRdb to 2020 to 2022). Describing the broader study: Collaborator samples came from the United States, Italy and Spain and covered acute and convalescent phases of COVID-19. The prospective study material was composed of cDNA or gDNA derived from T cells, B-cell-depleted T cells, or PBMCs. Subjects who had been exposed to COVID-19, were actively infected with it, or had recovered from it provided the deeply sampled blood TCRbeta repertoires that made up the dataset. The repertoires were released in a freely available public database meant as a resource for research on the immune response to SARS-CoV-2. Samples came from the ongoing ImmuneRACE study (first 160 participants) plus 1,254 subjects from 6 global collaborators. A de-identified subject ID, COVID-19 status, age in years and sex were almost always included in the sample metadata. Where available, HLA class I and class II types were obtained from metadata supplied by the sample provider rather than from assay-based typing. Study-wide findings and limitations: Clinical and demographic metadata were provided uncurated, with the amount varying by source and participant.

CDR3 length: 14 amino acids, cysteine to phenylalanine. CDR3 DNA is the only sequence kept; it has 42 bases, read in frame from the first base. In the germline V gene, CDR1 corresponds to SGHTA and CDR2 to FQGNSA. The V end loses 0 bases and the J end loses 3 bases, and a stretch of 8 bases separates them. Each collaborating institution followed its own protocols to collect whole blood in K2EDTA tubes. Collaborator samples were shipped for TCRbeta analysis as frozen whole blood, isolated PBMCs, or DNA extracted from either sample type. TCRbeta CDR3 regions were amplified from genomic DNA using the immunoSEQ Assay, a bias-controlled multiplex PCR. The original pipeline was this. The number of nucleated cells in each sample was estimated by amplification of reference gene primers within the assay. To quantify the absolute abundance of each unique TCRbeta CDR3 rearrangement, sequence reads were collapsed and filtered. For each sample, productive Simpson clonality was calculated as the square root of Simpson's diversity index across productive rearrangements. TCRdb took over this immuneACCESS table, retaining in-frame rearrangements with V and J assigned. Such tables are incomplete; in checked studies, under half of the missing clones stem from an unresolved V gene, and the remainder is unexplained. For V, J and clone size, that table is used; D and trimming come from the DNA. This sample has tens of thousands of clones in its table, and about 90% of those were observed once. The leading ten clones occupy about 9.8% of the sample.

As regards this clone: This clone's antigen is unknown. No base quality information exists; no much larger clone differs at one position.

The chain employs TRBV7-2 and TRBJ2-5, with TRBD1 perhaps the D gene, on 6 matching bases. Specimen: peripheral blood. This receptor was taken from a human donor in a cohort sampled during active COVID-19. The nucleotides read TGTGCCAGCAGCTTAGCCTACAGGGAAGAGACCCAGTACTTC. The translation is CASSLAYREETQYF.